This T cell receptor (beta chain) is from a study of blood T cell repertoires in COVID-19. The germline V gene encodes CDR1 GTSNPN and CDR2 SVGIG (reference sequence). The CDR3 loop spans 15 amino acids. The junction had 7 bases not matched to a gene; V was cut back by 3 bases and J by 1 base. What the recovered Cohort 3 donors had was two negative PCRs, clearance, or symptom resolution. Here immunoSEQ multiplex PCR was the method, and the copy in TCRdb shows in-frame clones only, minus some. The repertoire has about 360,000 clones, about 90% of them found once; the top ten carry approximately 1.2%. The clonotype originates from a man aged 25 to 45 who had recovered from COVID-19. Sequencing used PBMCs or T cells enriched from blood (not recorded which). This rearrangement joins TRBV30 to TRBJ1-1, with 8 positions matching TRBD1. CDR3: CAWRLRGTGNTEAFF. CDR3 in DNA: TGTGCCTGGAGGCTCCGTGGGACAGGGAACACTGAAGCTTTCTTT.